The T cell receptor beta chain described here comes from a study of T cells in Graves' hyperthyroidism and ophthalmopathy. Study findings and constraints: A 13 V-J signature model discriminated ophthalmopathy versus stable hyperthyroidism. The majority of expanded thyroid clonotypes above 0.001 also appeared in blood.

Researchers took RNA transcripts and amplified the TCR beta CDR3 regions from them. The HTBI primer set was used in a first-round RT-PCR of the TCR CDR3. TCRdb analysed the multiplex PCR reads with MiXCR anew, one entry per CDR3 protein. This sample carries some 300,000 distinct CDR3 sequences, around a sixth of them seen once, and the ten largest clones take around 34%. Looked up from germline, CDR1 is KGHSH and CDR2 is LQKENI. The length of the CDR3 is 17 residues. After removal of 0 bases from V and 1 base from J, the junction contained 5 bases not matched to a gene. This clonotype was recorded many times. The antigen is not known.

The receptor was derived from a man younger than 45 with Graves' hyperthyroidism. Input material: blood. The chain has TRBV18 and TRBJ1-1; TRBD1 agrees at 10 bases. The CDR3 DNA sequence: TGTGCCAGCTCACCACCGGACAGGGGGATTGAGAACACTGAAGCTTTCTTT. The encoded protein is CASSPPDRGIENTEAFF.